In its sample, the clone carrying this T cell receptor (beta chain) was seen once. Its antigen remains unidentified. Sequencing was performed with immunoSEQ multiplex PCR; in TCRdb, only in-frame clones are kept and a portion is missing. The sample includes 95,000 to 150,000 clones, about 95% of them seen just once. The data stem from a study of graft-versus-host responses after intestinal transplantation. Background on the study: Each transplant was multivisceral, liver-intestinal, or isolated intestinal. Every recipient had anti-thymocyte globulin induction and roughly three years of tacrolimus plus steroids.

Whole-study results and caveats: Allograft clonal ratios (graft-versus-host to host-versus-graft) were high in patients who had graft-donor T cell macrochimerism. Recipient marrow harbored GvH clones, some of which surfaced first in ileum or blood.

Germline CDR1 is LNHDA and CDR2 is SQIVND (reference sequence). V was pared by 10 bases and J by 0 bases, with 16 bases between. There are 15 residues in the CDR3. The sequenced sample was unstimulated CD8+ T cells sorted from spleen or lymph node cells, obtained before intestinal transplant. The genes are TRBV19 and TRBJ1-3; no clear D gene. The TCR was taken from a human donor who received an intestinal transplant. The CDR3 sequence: CATIPEANSGNTIYF. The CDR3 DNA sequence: TGTGCCACCATTCCCGAGGCCAACTCTGGAAACACCATATATTTT.